This is a list of T cell receptor beta chains from one sample in a study of T cells expressing NK-cell markers. TCRdb re-called the 5' RACE reads; every CDR3 protein appears as one record, without DNA. The sample table includes some 440,000 distinct CDR3 sequences. The material sequenced was blood T cells: a sorted CD56 or NKG2C T cell subset, CD4+ or CD8+ T cells, or bulk PBMC T cells (not recorded which). These receptors were obtained from a woman in her 50s in good health. CDR3s include the opening cysteine and the closing phenylalanine or tryptophan.

v_call	j_call	cdr3_aa
TRBV28	TRBJ2-2	CASSETSGRASGELFF
TRBV7-2	TRBJ2-1	CASSLESGASARNEQFF
TRBV29-1	TRBJ2-1	CSASAGQRNEQFF
TRBV24-1	TRBJ2-1	CATSDRAINEQFF
TRBV7-8	TRBJ2-1	CASSLRSGWSAPSYNEQFF
TRBV21-1	TRBJ2-1	CASSKSDSRVEQFF
TRBV6-1	TRBJ1-1	CASRTPQGTTEAFF
TRBV5-1	TRBJ2-7	CASSLVGTSLYEQYF
TRBV10-2	TRBJ1-3	CASSGMELGNTIYF
TRBV24-1	TRBJ2-2	CATSDFYSPNTGELFF
TRBV29-1	TRBJ2-1	CSVEAQVRESEQFF
TRBV3-1	TRBJ2-2	CASSQGQGARRSRELFF
TRBV29-1	TRBJ1-1	CSVQNGRDTEAFF
TRBV5-1	TRBJ2-3	CASSPLAGGQNTQYF
TRBV19	TRBJ2-1	CASSMDPVVNEQFF
TRBV7-2	TRBJ1-3	CASSLVLQAGAYGNTIYF
TRBV29-1	TRBJ2-1	CSVTSGRDASYNEQFF
TRBV6-5	TRBJ2-7	CASSGTFGSYEQYF
TRBV27	TRBJ2-1	CASSLTGGQGFF
TRBV28	TRBJ2-7	CASRGGQSPYEQYF
TRBV20-1	TRBJ2-7	CSASGLAAAYEQYF
TRBV24-1	TRBJ2-1	CATSLGGLEQFF
TRBV5-1	TRBJ1-1	CASSLSQVPNTEAFF
TRBV5-1	TRBJ2-4	CASSLIEGAKNIQYF
TRBV28	TRBJ2-1	CASTQDRVWFF
TRBV2	TRBJ1-3	CASTMDSASGNTIYF
TRBV2	TRBJ2-3	CASRRDRGRTDTQYF
TRBV18	TRBJ2-3	CASSAYLSSTDTQYF
TRBV7-2	TRBJ2-7	CASSKTSYEQYF
TRBV5-1	TRBJ2-1	CASSILTSGATQDNEQFF
TRBV4-1	TRBJ2-2	CASKDRVVFTGELFF
TRBV12-3/TRBV12-4	TRBJ2-5	CASRSTGGFGETQYF
TRBV29-1	TRBJ1-1	CSATGWGANTEAFF
TRBV5-1	TRBJ2-5	CASSLEVQETQYF
TRBV4-2	TRBJ2-1	CASSQTQAGGLFNEQFF
TRBV12-3/TRBV12-4	TRBJ2-1	CASSLGQQSYNEQFF
TRBV5-1	TRBJ2-6	CASSVQGTSSGANVLTF
TRBV20-1	TRBJ2-1	CSARAVPEQFF
TRBV27	TRBJ1-5	CASSSLTGQPQHF
TRBV29-1	TRBJ2-3	CSASMGGAGTQYF
TRBV27	TRBJ2-3	CASSWDTGYTQYF
TRBV3-1	TRBJ2-5	CASSLDRAGGETQYF
TRBV5-5	TRBJ1-4	CASSIQGGISNEKLFF
TRBV7-9	TRBJ2-7	CASQHWGGEQYF
TRBV24-1	TRBJ2-3	CATGEDYGSTDTQYF
TRBV11-2	TRBJ2-4	CASSPQGNIQYF
TRBV9	TRBJ2-3	CASSVEGTGSTDTQYF
TRBV21-1	TRBJ2-5	CASSKGTSGRKETQYF
TRBV3-1	TRBJ2-1	CASSHTISNEQFF
TRBV4-1	TRBJ2-1	CASSQLTGTNEQFF
TRBV10-3	TRBJ2-1	CAISERKTSGNYNEQFF